The 27 T cell receptor beta chains below come from one sample, sequenced in a study of CD8+CD57+ T cells in acquired aplastic anemia. The template for TCR beta VDJ and CDR3 sequence profiling was genomic DNA. TCRdb re-called the reads with MiXCR, one entry per CDR3 protein. The data contain fewer than 200,000 distinct CDR3 sequences, approximately 43% of them seen just once; the ten biggest clones take up 0.85% to 1.3%. The sequencing sample was made of sorted CD4+, CD8+, or CD8+CD57+ T cells (not recorded which) from PBMCs. The receptors were gathered from a human donor in good health.

V gene TRBV29-1 combines with J gene TRBJ1-1; D not resolved. The germline V and J ends were trimmed by 1 base and 4 bases, with 7 bases remaining between them. Germline CDR1 and CDR2: SQVTM and ANQGSEA. The length of the CDR3 is 12 residues. The CDR3, as DNA: TGCAGCGTTGAAGTGGGAGGCACTGAAGCTTTCTTT. Its protein is CSVEVGGTEAFF.

The sample holds a few counts of this clonotype. J is TRBJ1-1 and V is TRBV28; D not resolved. CDR1 MDHEN and CDR2 SYDVKM come from the germline V gene. Trimming cost V 5 bases and J 6 bases, with 19 bases left between them. The CDR3 runs 15 residues. CDR3 sequence (DNA): TGTGCCAGCAGTCTCATGGGCCGTGTTTTTGCTGAAGCTTTCTTT. Its translation is CASSLMGRVFAEAFF.

This clonotype is a singleton in its sample. The V gene is TRBV24-1, the J gene TRBJ2-2; weak D call: TRBD1 (5 bases). Germline V gene data show CDR1 as KGHDR and CDR2 as SFDVKD. The CDR3 consists of 17 residues. The V end was cut by 4 bases, the J end by 1 base, with 15 bases between. As DNA, the CDR3 is TGTGCCACCAGTGACATCCCCTCAACAGGGAACACCGGGGAGCTGTTTTTT. It codes for CATSDIPSTGNTGELFF.

Concerning this clonotype itself: This may arise from a read error, as a much more abundant clone is one base away. V usage is TRBV3-1 and J usage is TRBJ2-7; 7 bases align to TRBD2. V lost 4 bases, J lost 5 bases, and 5 bases stayed unmatched. The CDR3 is 13 residues long. Germline V lookup: CDR1 LGHDT, CDR2 YNNKEL (reference sequence). CDR3 nucleotides: TGTGCCAGCAGCCGCCTAACTAGCGACGAGCAGTACTTC. Translating it yields CASSRLTSDEQYF.

The V call is TRBV5-1, the J call TRBJ2-7, with 9 bases that match TRBD1. The CDR3 is made up of 14 amino acids. Germline CDR1 is SGHRS and CDR2 is YFSETQ. V was pared by 4 bases and J by 5 bases, with 7 bases of the junction left unmatched. Written as DNA, the CDR3 is TGCGCCAGCAGCGCGACAGGGGGTTTGCACGAGCAGTACTTC. Protein product: CASSATGGLHEQYF.

This chain connects TRBV5-1 to TRBJ2-3; a possible D gene is TRBD2 (5 bases). Germline V gene sequence: CDR1 SGHRS, CDR2 YFSETQ. The CDR3 consists of 13 residues. V lost 0 bases and J 5 bases, leaving 7 bases between the germline ends. CDR3 nucleotides: TGCGCCAGCAGCTTGGTCGGGGAAGATACGCAGTATTTT. It encodes CASSLVGEDTQYF.

The chain employs TRBV5-1 and TRBJ2-5; 7 bases are a match to TRBD1. Germline CDR1 is SGHRS and CDR2 is YFSETQ. V lost 0 bases to trimming and J lost 2 bases; unmatched junction nucleotides: 4. This CDR3 is 15 amino acids long. CDR3 region: CASSLGQGGQETQYF. The CDR3 coding sequence is TGCGCCAGCAGCTTGGGACAGGGTGGGCAAGAGACCCAGTACTTC.

The chain recombines TRBV11-2 with TRBJ2-1; the D gene is possibly TRBD2 (6 bases). In germline, CDR1 is SGHAT, CDR2 FQNNGV. V shed 1 base and J shed 10 bases, with 17 bases lying between them. This CDR3 spans 15 amino acids. CDR3 protein: CASSLGLGGTGEQFF. The CDR3 DNA sequence: TGTGCCAGCAGCTTAGGTCTTGGGGGGACTGGCGAGCAGTTCTTC.

This clonotype occurred many times. The genes are TRBV25-1 and TRBJ1-1; 8 bases are a match to TRBD1. The CDR3 spans 14 residues. V trimming: 5 bases; J trimming: 1 base; junction bases outside the gene matches: 3. Per the germline V gene, CDR1 is MGHDK and CDR2 is SYGVNS. CDR3 nucleotide sequence: TGTGCCAGCAGTAAGGACAGGGCGAACACTGAAGCTTTCTTT. This translates into CASSKDRANTEAFF.

This clonotype was seen repeatedly, ten times or more. The chain combines TRBV5-6 with TRBJ1-2; TRBD1 agrees at 11 bases. The CDR3 is made up of 14 amino acids. Germline loops: CDR1 SGHDT, CDR2 YYEEEE. The junction had 5 bases not matched to a gene; V was cut back by 3 bases and J by 7 bases. CDR3 amino acids: CASSSGQGAVGYTF. Written as DNA, the CDR3 is TGTGCCAGCAGCTCCGGACAGGGGGCTGTTGGCTACACCTTC.

V and J are TRBV7-9 and TRBJ2-5, with 9 positions matching TRBD1. The CDR3 loop spans 15 amino acids. Germline loops: CDR1 SEHNR, CDR2 FQNEAQ (reference sequence). J was trimmed by 5 bases and V by 1 base; bases with no gene match: 5. The DNA of the CDR3 is TGTGCCAGCAGCTTAGGGACAGGGGACGGGGAGACCCAGTACTTC. This codes for CASSLGTGDGETQYF.

At least ten counts were recorded for this clonotype. This chain connects TRBV10-2 to TRBJ1-1; D remains unclear. The CDR3 runs 13 residues. Germline CDR1 WSHSY, CDR2 SAAADI. The V end lost 6 bases, the J end lost 6 bases, and 14 bases lay between the germline ends. CDR3 region: CASRDFDDSEAFF. In DNA form, the CDR3 reads TGCGCCAGCAGGGACTTTGATGACTCTGAAGCTTTCTTT.

As for this clonotype: Being one base from a much bigger clone, this may be a read error. The rearrangement joins TRBV12-3 or TRBV12-4 to TRBJ1-5; 8 nucleotides align to TRBD1. The CDR3 length is 17 residues. CDR3 nucleotides: TGTGCCAGCAGCCGGACAGGGAAAGGTTCAAGCAGTCAGCCCCAGCATTTT. It encodes CASSRTGKGSSSQPQHF.

This clonotype was counted many times. The genes are TRBV11-2 and TRBJ2-3; 9 bases are shared with TRBD1. This CDR3 region has 15 residues. CDR1 is SGHAT, CDR2 FQNNGV, per germline. V lost 5 bases, J lost 3 bases, and 6 bases stayed unmatched. The CDR3 here is CASSRGTGLTDTQYF. CDR3 nucleotides: TGTGCCAGCAGCCGCGGGACAGGGCTAACAGATACGCAGTATTTT.

The CDR3 here is CASSQKTAFEAFF. As DNA, the CDR3 is TGCGCCAGCAGCCAGAAGACGGCTTTTGAAGCTTTCTTT. V usage is TRBV5-1 and J usage is TRBJ1-1; D gene ambiguous. With 4 bases removed from V and 7 bases from J, the gap between germline ends came to 14 bases. Germline CDR1 and CDR2: SGHRS and YFSETQ. The CDR3 spans 13 residues. Supplemented by reference TRBV5-1 and TRBJ1-1, the full variable domain reads KAGVTQTPRYLIKTRGQQVTLSCSPISGHRSVSWYQQTPGQGLQFLFEYFSETQRNKGNFPGRFSGRQFSNSRSEMNVSTLELGDSALYLCASSQKTAFEAFFGQGTRLTVV.

The chain has TRBV20-1 and TRBJ2-3; D is possibly TRBD1 (6 bases). Germline V CDR1 and CDR2: DFQATT, SNEGSKA (reference sequence). The CDR3 length is 14 residues. The V gene lost 5 bases and the J gene lost 4 bases, with 16 bases spanning the gap. Here the CDR3 DNA reads TGCAGTGCTCTGGACAGACTACTCGCAGATACGCAGTATTTT. It codes for CSALDRLLADTQYF.

This clonotype was picked up a small number of times. The rearrangement links TRBV10-2 to TRBJ1-5; D is uncertain. V lost 2 bases and J lost 0, with 8 bases in between. Germline-derived CDR1 and CDR2 are WSHSY and SAAADI. The CDR3 contains 15 residues. CDR3 bases: TGCGCCAGCAGTGAGGAACAATATAGCAATCAGCCCCAGCATTTT. This codes for CASSEEQYSNQPQHF.

A word on this clonotype: Germline is not matched at one junction end, which may reflect a read error. The rearrangement joins TRBV24-1 to TRBJ1-1, with D perhaps matching TRBD1 (6 bases). CDR3 length: 14 residues. Germline CDR1 KGHDR, CDR2 SFDVKD. CDR3 loop: CATSGRKGDTEAFF. Written as DNA, the CDR3 is TGTGCCACCAGTGGGCGGAAAGGGGACACTGAAGCCTTCTTT.

This clonotype was seen many times. This sequence joins TRBV6-5 and TRBJ1-1; D call uncertain. Trimming shortened V by 4 bases and J by 0 bases, and 15 bases separated the two germline ends. The CDR3 runs to 16 residues. CDR1 is MNHEY, CDR2 SVGAGI, per germline. CDR3 coding DNA: TGTGCCAGCAGTTCGCTTCGAACATCAATGAACACTGAAGCTTTCTTT. Residues: CASSSLRTSMNTEAFF.

This clonotype has more than one count but fewer than ten. The J gene is TRBJ2-7, the V gene TRBV2; 8 positions agree with TRBD2. The CDR3 covers 13 residues. Germline CDR1 is SNHLY and CDR2 is FYNNEI. The V and J ends lost 6 bases and 6 bases, in that order; junction bases with no gene match: 7. The CDR3 region has the DNA TGTGCCAGCAGCTCCCGGGAGGGGGGCGAGCAGTACTTC. This gives the protein CASSSREGGEQYF.

This sequence joins TRBV7-2 and TRBJ1-5; no reliable D call. The CDR3 is 14 amino acids. Germline values: CDR1 SGHTA, CDR2 FQGNSA. Trimming left V 2 bases short and J 4 bases short, with 9 bases between. CDR3 region: CASSLKSRNQPQHF. In DNA, the CDR3 is TGTGCCAGCAGCTTAAAGTCACGTAATCAGCCCCAGCATTTT.

This clonotype was picked up a small number of times. The chain recombines TRBV7-2 with TRBJ1-5; D may be TRBD1 (6 bases). Trimming took off 5 bases at V and 1 base at J, with 9 bases between the two ends. Germline V lookup: CDR1 SGHTA, CDR2 FQGNSA. The CDR3 has 14 amino acids. DNA of the CDR3: TGTGCCAGCAGCCCAGGGGCGAGCAATCAGCCCCAGCATTTT. It specifies CASSPGASNQPQHF.

This clonotype was counted at least ten times. V is TRBV7-8 and J is TRBJ2-7; unclear D gene. CDR1 and CDR2 from the germline V gene are SGHVS and FQNEAQ. This CDR3 has 13 residues. V was pared by 8 bases and J by 0 bases, with 11 bases between. The CDR3 DNA sequence: TGTGCCAGCGGCGTGTACAACTCCTACGAGCAGTACTTC. Translating it yields CASGVYNSYEQYF.

The rearrangement uses TRBV9 and TRBJ2-5; the D is unclear. The CDR3 consists of 14 residues. The V end lost 0 bases, the J end lost 1 base, and 7 bases lay between the germline ends. The germline gives CDR1 SGDLS, CDR2 YYNGEE. For the CDR3, the DNA is TGTGCCAGCAGCGTAGAACATACCCAAGAGACCCAGTACTTC. Its protein product is CASSVEHTQETQYF. The whole variable domain, filled in from reference TRBV9 and TRBJ2-5, reads DSGVTQTPKHLITATGQRVTLRCSPRSGDLSVYWYQQSLDQGLQFLIQYYNGEERAKGNILERFSAQQFPDLHSELNLSSLELGDSALYFCASSVEHTQETQYFGPGTRLLVL.

The chain couples TRBV10-3 to TRBJ1-2; a weak D match, TRBD1 (6 bases). Germline V CDR1 and CDR2: ENHRY, SYGVKD. CDR3 length: 13 amino acids. The V end lost 5 bases, the J end lost 4 bases, and 11 bases lay between the germline ends. The CDR3 DNA reads TGTGCCATCAGTTGGGACAACACCTATGGCTACACCTTC. Its translation is CAISWDNTYGYTF.

This clonotype has just a few counts. The chain combines TRBV28 with TRBJ1-5, with 9 bases aligning to TRBD1. Trimming took 8 bases from V and 4 from J; bases not matched to a gene: 9. Looked up from germline, CDR1 is MDHEN and CDR2 is SYDVKM. The CDR3 sequence is 15 residues long. The CDR3 loop is CASATGDRANQPQHF. CDR3 sequence (DNA): TGTGCCAGCGCAACCGGGGACAGGGCAAATCAGCCCCAGCATTTT.

This clonotype was seen repeatedly, ten times or more. This chain joins TRBV7-2 and TRBJ2-7; the D call may be TRBD1 or TRBD2 (5 bases each). Trimming shortened V by 1 base and J by 0 bases, and 7 bases separated the two germline ends. From germline, CDR1 is SGHTA and CDR2 FQGNSA. The CDR3 runs to 14 residues. In nucleotides, the CDR3 is TGTGCCAGCAGCTTAGTGGGGACCTCCTACGAGCAGTACTTC. Translation: CASSLVGTSYEQYF.